The clone carrying this TCR beta chain has just one count. Its antigen is currently unknown. TCRdb keeps only in-frame clones here, not all; method: immunoSEQ multiplex PCR. The repertoire has more than 35,000 clones, nearly 95% of them found once; the top ten carry less than 8.5%. The source of the sample is a study of T cells in tuberculosis. The wider study: T cells were selected with CD1B tetramers loaded with glucose monomycolate. General study points: Active tuberculosis TCR-alpha repertoires lay closer to GMM-specific TCRs than IGRA-negative controls, suggesting clonal expansion.

At study entry, adolescents had tuberculin skin tests and IGRA screening. With 0 bases clipped from V and 6 bases from J, the junction kept 8 bases outside the gene matches. Per the germline V gene, CDR1 is SGHRS and CDR2 is YFSETQ. CDR3 length: 16 amino acids. V and J are TRBV5-1 and TRBJ2-1, with TRBD1 identical over 8 bases. Material for sequencing was PBMCs. This clonotype was sampled from a donor aged 10 to 29 with latent tuberculosis or without tuberculosis infection. Here the CDR3 DNA reads TGCGCCAGCAGCTTGGGGCTTTCACAGGGGGTCAATGAGCAGTTCTTC. This translates into CASSLGLSQGVNEQFF.